Listed below are T cell receptor beta chains from one sample, sequenced in a study of T cell responses to AZD1222 COVID-19 vaccine. TCRdb's copy holds only in-frame clones and misses some; the assay was immunoSEQ multiplex PCR. Among fewer than 150,000 clones, approximately 94% were seen once, and the ten largest hold about 3%. The sample in question was peripheral blood, obtained on day 0 of AZD1222 vaccination. The receptors stem from an adult in good health. Each CDR3 is given with its conserved first and last residue. Fields, in order: D gene, CDR3 length, clone size, V gene, J gene, CDR3 DNA, CDR3 protein. The D gene is left open where the match is weak. Expanded clones get a size class; other rows say once, few or many, or leave the size out.

TRBD1	14	.	TRBV7-9	TRBJ1-4	TGTGCCAGCAGCGTTGGGACAGCTAATGAAAAACTGTTTTTT	CASSVGTANEKLFF
TRBD1	15	.	TRBV5-1	TRBJ1-2	TGCGCCAGCAGCCAGGGACAGGGAGCGTTTGGGGGCTACACCTTC	CASSQGQGAFGGYTF
.	12	.	TRBV28	TRBJ1-5	TGTGCCAGCAGTGTAGGGTGGCAGCCCCAGCATTTT	CASSVGWQPQHF
.	13	.	TRBV12-3/TRBV12-4	TRBJ1-1	TGTGCCAGCAGTTTTGTGGACCAGAGTGAAGCTTTCTTT	CASSFVDQSEAFF
.	15	.	TRBV29-1	TRBJ1-1	TGCAGCGTTGAAATCCGGAAAGGGCTGAACACTGAAGCTTTCTTT	CSVEIRKGLNTEAFF
TRBD1	11	.	TRBV9	TRBJ1-1	TGTGCCAGCAGTCGGGACAGCGAAGCTTTCTTT	CASSRDSEAFF
.	14	.	TRBV2	TRBJ2-7	TGTGCCAGCCGAACGGAACGGATTTCCTACGAGCAGTACTTC	CASRTERISYEQYF
.	16	.	TRBV7-9	TRBJ1-3	TGTGCCAGCAGCTCTTCCAGGGTTCTGGTTGTAAACACCATATATTTT	CASSSSRVLVVNTIYF
.	14	.	TRBV7-8	TRBJ1-2	TGTGCCAGCAGCTTAGGGGACGGACCCTATGGCTACACCTTC	CASSLGDGPYGYTF
.	14	.	TRBV5-6	TRBJ1-1	TGTGCCAGCAGCTTAAGGACAGCGAACACTGAAGCTTTCTTT	CASSLRTANTEAFF
.	15	once	TRBV19	TRBJ1-4	TGTGCCAGTAGTATAAGGGGTGCAACTAATGAAAAACTGTTTTTT	CASSIRGATNEKLFF
TRBD1	14	.	TRBV2	TRBJ2-7	TGTGCCAGCAGAGCCGGGACAGGGTCCTACGAGCAGTACTTC	CASRAGTGSYEQYF
.	15	.	TRBV5-8	TRBJ2-1	TGTGCCAGCAGCTTACGGGTGAGCTCCTACAATGAGCAGTTCTTC	CASSLRVSSYNEQFF
.	13	.	TRBV15	TRBJ1-2	TGTGCCACCAGCAGAGATCCTAACTATGGCTACACCTTC	CATSRDPNYGYTF
.	14	.	TRBV19	TRBJ2-7	TGTGCCAGTAGGCAGGGGGGTCTAGAGGTCGAGCAGTACTTC	CASRQGGLEVEQYF
TRBD2	17	.	TRBV2	TRBJ2-2	TGTGCCAGCAGTGGCCGGGCTAGCGGGAGCAACACCGGGGAGCTGTTTTTT	CASSGRASGSNTGELFF
.	17	.	TRBV2	TRBJ1-1	TGTGCCAGCAGTGAAAGGACGGGGCTGGGTAGGAACACTGAAGCTTTCTTT	CASSERTGLGRNTEAFF
.	12	.	TRBV11-2	TRBJ1-1	TGTGCCAGCAGCTTAGGCCAGGATGAAGCTTTCTTT	CASSLGQDEAFF
.	15	.	TRBV4-3	TRBJ1-3	TGCGCCAGCAGCCAAGATCCAAGGGGGGGAAACACCATATATTTT	CASSQDPRGGNTIYF
TRBD1	17	once	TRBV19	TRBJ1-6	TGTGCCAGTAGTATCTTCGGGGGGACAGCACCTAATTCACCCCTCCACTTT	CASSIFGGTAPNSPLHF
.	16	.	TRBV28	TRBJ1-6	TGTGCCAGCAGCCCCACCCCCGGGACTTCGAGGTTCCCCCTCCACTTT	CASSPTPGTSRFPLHF
.	15	once	TRBV5-1	TRBJ2-7	TGCGCCAGCAGCTTGACCCACGGTCCTACCTACGAGCAGTACTTC	CASSLTHGPTYEQYF
.	13	.	TRBV20-1	TRBJ1-2	TGCAGTGCTAGTAGTGCGGGTAACTATGGCTACACCTTC	CSASSAGNYGYTF